The rows below give T cell receptor beta chains drawn from one sample of a study of cytomegalovirus exposure and HLA in healthy donors. Profiled with immunoSEQ multiplex PCR; TCRdb holds only in-frame clones, not every one. The sample features 90,000 to 120,000 clones, with around 0.6% in its top ten. The sample comprised PBMCs. These receptors all come from a man in his forties or fifties in good health and CMV-seronegative. The CDR3 runs from the conserved cysteine through the conserved F or W. Each record gives: CDR3 length, D gene, V gene, J gene, CDR3 DNA, CDR3 protein. The D gene is left open where the match is weak.

16	TRBD2	TRBV6-5	TRBJ2-5	TGTGCCAGCAGTTACCTCACTAGCGGGAGTAAGAAGACCCAGTACTTC	CASSYLTSGSKKTQYF
12	NA	TRBV14	TRBJ2-1	TGTGCCAGCAGCCAGTTTGTTATGGAGCAGTTCTTC	CASSQFVMEQFF
14	TRBD2	TRBV19	TRBJ2-2	TGTGCCAGTATTGCGGGGGTCAACACCGGGGAGCTGTTTTTT	CASIAGVNTGELFF
14	TRBD1	TRBV5-1	TRBJ1-1	TGCGCCAGCAGCCCGAGGACAGGGAACACTGAAGCTTTCTTT	CASSPRTGNTEAFF
14	NA	TRBV5-6	TRBJ1-6	TGTGCCAGCAGCTTGGTGCGGGGGGATTCACCCCTCCACTTT	CASSLVRGDSPLHF
15	NA	TRBV7-9	TRBJ2-3	TGTGCCAGCAGCTTAGTCGGCAGGGTTGGAGATACGCAGTATTTT	CASSLVGRVGDTQYF
15	TRBD2	TRBV6-1	TRBJ2-7	TGTGCTACGAAACAGGGACTAGCGGACTCCTACGAGCAGTACTTC	CATKQGLADSYEQYF
16	NA	TRBV7-2	TRBJ2-1	TGTGCCAGCAGCTTACCCGGGGGGCTGGGTGTCAATGAGCAGTTCTTC	CASSLPGGLGVNEQFF
15	NA	TRBV6-1	TRBJ2-1	TGTGCCAGCAGGGCGAGGACTTTATCCTACAATGAGCAGTTCTTC	CASRARTLSYNEQFF
15	NA	TRBV5-1	TRBJ1-1	TGCGCCAGCAGGGGACAAGGGTCCAGTGGGACTGAAGCTTTCTTT	CASRGQGSSGTEAFF
16	NA	TRBV9	TRBJ1-3	TGTGCCAGCAGCTCCGTGGGCTGGGAGGATGGAAACACCATATATTTT	CASSSVGWEDGNTIYF
12	NA	TRBV10-2	TRBJ1-1	TGCGCCAGCAGTGAGTCGGGGGGTAAAGCTTTCTTT	CASSESGGKAFF
15	NA	TRBV7-8	TRBJ2-7	TGTGCCAGCAGTCCCTTCGGACGGGAAGCCTACGAGCAGTACTTC	CASSPFGREAYEQYF
15	TRBD2	TRBV15	TRBJ2-1	TGTGCCACCAGCAGAGGACTAGCGGGGGGCACGGAGCAGTTCTTC	CATSRGLAGGTEQFF
14	NA	TRBV2	TRBJ1-1	TGTGCCAGCAGTGATGAGAGCGGATACACTGAAGCTTTCTTT	CASSDESGYTEAFF
16	NA	TRBV9	TRBJ1-4	TGTGCCAGCAGCGTAGGGGTAGGGAGTTTCGGCGAAAAACTGTTTTTT	CASSVGVGSFGEKLFF
16	TRBD2	TRBV5-6	TRBJ2-2	TGTGCCAGCAGCTTGGTACTAGCGGGAGTCACCGGGGAGCTGTTTTTT	CASSLVLAGVTGELFF
14	NA	TRBV4-2	TRBJ1-5	TGTGCCAGCAGCCAAGACGGGGGGGATCAGCCCCAGCATTTT	CASSQDGGDQPQHF
13	NA	TRBV14	TRBJ1-6	TGTGCCAGCAGCCCTACCTCCGAATCACCCCTCCACTTT	CASSPTSESPLHF
16	NA	TRBV5-4	TRBJ2-2	TGTGCCAGCAGCCTGGGGGGGCGCCGGGTCACCGGGGAGCTGTTTTTT	CASSLGGRRVTGELFF
15	TRBD1	TRBV25-1	TRBJ1-6	TGTGCCAGCAGTGCCGGGACAGGGTATAATTCACCCCTCCACTTT	CASSAGTGYNSPLHF
12	NA	TRBV19	TRBJ2-2	TGTGCCAGTAGTACAGGGACCGGGGAGCTGTTTTTT	CASSTGTGELFF
17	NA	TRBV7-9	TRBJ2-6	TGTGCCAGCAGCTTACCCTCGACAGAGGCTGGGGCCAACGTCCTGACTTTC	CASSLPSTEAGANVLTF
16	TRBD1	TRBV11-2	TRBJ1-1	TGTGCCAGCAGCTTAGATCACGGACAGGGGAACACTGAAGCTTTCTTT	CASSLDHGQGNTEAFF
14	TRBD1	TRBV30	TRBJ2-7	TGTGCCTGGAGTAAACAGGGGCCATCCTACGAGCAGTACTTC	CAWSKQGPSYEQYF
15	TRBD2	TRBV15	TRBJ2-5	TGTGCCACCAGCATCCCCCGGGAGGGGGGGAAGACCCAGTACTTC	CATSIPREGGKTQYF
14	NA	TRBV4-3	TRBJ2-7	TGCGCCAGCAGCCGTGGTAGCGGATCCTACGAGCAGTACTTC	CASSRGSGSYEQYF
14	NA	TRBV6-6	TRBJ2-7	TGTGCCAGCAGTCCATCCGGGAGCTCCTACGAGCAGTACTTC	CASSPSGSSYEQYF
15	NA	TRBV6-1	TRBJ1-3	TGTGCCGCAACCCAGGGGCCCGTCGTTGGCAACACCATATATTTT	CAATQGPVVGNTIYF
15	NA	TRBV4-2	TRBJ2-3	TGTGCCAGCAGCCAAAGTAGCGGTACCACAGATACGCAGTATTTT	CASSQSSGTTDTQYF
14	NA	TRBV9	TRBJ1-3	TGTGCCAGCAGCGTAGGGGCCTCTGGAAACACCATATATTTT	CASSVGASGNTIYF
15	TRBD1	TRBV6-1	TRBJ2-5	TGTGCCATCACAACCGGACAGGCCATCCAAGAGACCCAGTACTTC	CAITTGQAIQETQYF
15	TRBD2	TRBV5-1	TRBJ2-7	TGCGCCAGCAGCTTGGGAAGCGGGGGGGCCGACGAGCAGTACTTC	CASSLGSGGADEQYF
14	TRBD1	TRBV7-2	TRBJ2-3	TGTGCCAGCAGCTTCCTTAGGACAGGAGGAACGCAGTATTTT	CASSFLRTGGTQYF
14	TRBD1	TRBV2	TRBJ1-2	TGTGCCAGCAGGGGGGACAGGGATTCTGGAGGCTACACCTTC	CASRGDRDSGGYTF
13	NA	TRBV18	TRBJ1-1	TGTGCCACCAAAATGGGTGACTACACTGAAGCTTTCTTT	CATKMGDYTEAFF
15	TRBD1	TRBV14	TRBJ1-2	TGTGCCAGCAGCCGAGACAGGGGCCTCGGTGGGGGCTACACCTTC	CASSRDRGLGGGYTF
14	NA	TRBV18	TRBJ1-2	TGTGCCAGCTCACGTGACGCGGGAGACTATGGCTACACCTTC	CASSRDAGDYGYTF
19	NA	TRBV7-8	TRBJ1-2	TGTGCCAGCAGCCCCGGCAGGGAGGTGCGGGGTCTAGCTAACTATGGCTACACCTTC	CASSPGREVRGLANYGYTF
15	TRBD1	TRBV6-5	TRBJ2-2	TGTGCCAGCAGTAACGGACAGGGGAGCACCGGGGAGCTGTTTTTT	CASSNGQGSTGELFF
15	TRBD2	TRBV7-6	TRBJ2-1	TGTGCCAGCAGCTTAGGGACTAGCGTCTACAATGAGCAGTTCTTC	CASSLGTSVYNEQFF
16	TRBD1	TRBV5-5	TRBJ1-6	TGTGCCAGCCGGCCACCGGGACAGAAAATTAATTCACCCCTCCACTTT	CASRPPGQKINSPLHF